A selection of T cell receptor beta chains follows, all from one sample in a study of CD4 and CD8 cells across lung adenocarcinoma regions. Each CDR3 protein gets one entry after TCRdb re-called the PCR reads with MiXCR. The sample has 3,700 or so distinct CDR3 sequences, roughly three fifths seen once; the top ten hold about 15%. The sample taken for sequencing was CD4+ T cells from the center of a lung tumor. All receptors come from a male donor with lung adenocarcinoma. The CD4 and CD8 labels of this study may be unreliable. Each CDR3 is given with its conserved first and last residue. The order of the fields is V gene, D gene, J gene, clone size, CDR3 protein, CDR3 DNA. The D gene is left open where the match is weak. Some rows mark clone size as missing; the rest say once, few, many or name a class of expanded clone.

v_call: TRBV6-1
d_call: -
j_call: TRBJ1-2
clone_size: once
cdr3_aa: CASSRDRKKLFYGYTF
cdr3_nt: TGTGCCAGCAGCCGAGACCGCAAGAAACTTTTCTATGGCTACACCTTC

v_call: TRBV11-3
d_call: -
j_call: TRBJ1-2
clone_size: -
cdr3_aa: CASSLSFFPGVINYGYTF
cdr3_nt: TGTGCCAGCAGCTTATCCTTCTTCCCCGGGGTGATCAACTATGGCTACACCTTC

v_call: TRBV7-6
d_call: TRBD2
j_call: TRBJ2-2
clone_size: -
cdr3_aa: CASSPGLAGGRNTGELFF
cdr3_nt: TGTGCCAGCAGCCCAGGACTAGCGGGGGGCCGGAACACCGGGGAGCTGTTTTTT

v_call: TRBV25-1
d_call: TRBD2
j_call: TRBJ2-3
clone_size: -
cdr3_aa: CASSELRRGVTDTQYF
cdr3_nt: TGTGCCAGCAGTGAATTACGGCGGGGGGTGACAGATACGCAGTATTTT

v_call: TRBV5-1
d_call: TRBD2
j_call: TRBJ2-5
clone_size: -
cdr3_aa: CASSSGLAGLGETQYF
cdr3_nt: TGCGCCAGCAGCTCGGGACTAGCGGGATTAGGAGAGACCCAGTACTTC

v_call: TRBV6-1
d_call: -
j_call: TRBJ2-4
clone_size: -
cdr3_aa: CASSEPGLTKNIQYF
cdr3_nt: TGTGCCAGCAGTGAACCAGGCTTGACTAAAAACATTCAGTACTTC

v_call: TRBV6-1
d_call: TRBD1
j_call: TRBJ2-1
clone_size: large
cdr3_aa: CASRDRDRSYNEQFF
cdr3_nt: TGTGCCAGCAGGGACCGGGACAGGTCGTACAATGAGCAGTTCTTC

v_call: TRBV7-6
d_call: TRBD2
j_call: TRBJ2-3
clone_size: -
cdr3_aa: CAGSGAMDKETQYF
cdr3_nt: TGTGCGGGGAGCGGGGCGATGGACAAAGAGACGCAGTATTTC

v_call: TRBV12-3/TRBV12-4
d_call: TRBD1
j_call: TRBJ2-1
clone_size: -
cdr3_aa: CASSFGPGQGNNEQFF
cdr3_nt: TGTGCCAGCAGTTTCGGTCCGGGACAGGGGAACAATGAGCAGTTCTTC

v_call: TRBV6-4
d_call: -
j_call: TRBJ1-4
clone_size: -
cdr3_aa: CASSDSRGTNEKLFF
cdr3_nt: TGTGCCAGCAGTGACTCCCGGGGAACTAATGAAAAACTGTTTTTT

v_call: TRBV3-1
d_call: TRBD2
j_call: TRBJ2-7
clone_size: -
cdr3_aa: CASSLSSGNYEQYF
cdr3_nt: TGTGCCAGCAGCCTCTCTAGCGGGAACTACGAGCAGTACTTC

v_call: TRBV6-5
d_call: -
j_call: TRBJ2-7
clone_size: -
cdr3_aa: CASSSDYEQYF
cdr3_nt: TGTGCCAGCAGTTCCGACTACGAGCAGTACTTC

v_call: TRBV6-1
d_call: TRBD2
j_call: TRBJ2-1
clone_size: -
cdr3_aa: CASSPLAGSYNEQFF
cdr3_nt: TGTGCCAGCAGTCCCCTAGCGGGCTCCTACAATGAGCAGTTCTTC

v_call: TRBV6-1
d_call: TRBD2
j_call: TRBJ2-5
clone_size: few
cdr3_aa: CASSELAGGQETQYF
cdr3_nt: TGTGCCAGCAGTGAACTAGCGGGAGGGCAAGAGACCCAGTACTTC

v_call: TRBV6-1
d_call: -
j_call: TRBJ2-1
clone_size: -
cdr3_aa: CASRELPRNEQFF
cdr3_nt: TGTGCCAGCAGGGAACTCCCAAGGAATGAGCAGTTCTTC

v_call: TRBV6-5
d_call: TRBD1
j_call: TRBJ2-7
clone_size: -
cdr3_aa: CASSYGPGQGEYEQYF
cdr3_nt: TGTGCCAGCAGTTACGGGCCGGGACAGGGGGAATACGAGCAGTACTTC

v_call: TRBV6-5
d_call: TRBD1
j_call: TRBJ1-1
clone_size: large
cdr3_aa: CASSYRPPGQGKNTEAFF
cdr3_nt: TGTGCCAGCAGTTACCGTCCCCCGGGACAGGGGAAGAACACTGAAGCTTTCTTT

v_call: TRBV6-4
d_call: TRBD2
j_call: TRBJ2-2
clone_size: -
cdr3_aa: CASSSGSTGELFF
cdr3_nt: TGTGCCAGCAGTAGCGGGAGCACCGGGGAGCTGTTTTTT

v_call: TRBV7-2
d_call: -
j_call: TRBJ1-2
clone_size: -
cdr3_aa: CASSLRGGWDNAYGYTF
cdr3_nt: TGTGCCAGCAGCTTAAGAGGGGGGTGGGACAACGCTTATGGCTACACCTTC

v_call: TRBV6-1
d_call: -
j_call: TRBJ2-4
clone_size: -
cdr3_aa: CASSKGIGGLAKEIQYF
cdr3_nt: TGTGCCAGCAGCAAGGGGATTGGCGGCCTAGCCAAAGAGATTCAGTACTTC

v_call: TRBV27
d_call: -
j_call: TRBJ1-4
clone_size: -
cdr3_aa: CASSINTRQGEKLFF
cdr3_nt: TGTGCCAGCAGTATCAATACCCGGCAGGGTGAAAAACTGTTTTTT

v_call: TRBV6-5
d_call: -
j_call: TRBJ2-1
clone_size: once
cdr3_aa: CASSLLEGLYEQFF
cdr3_nt: TGTGCCAGCAGTCTCCTCGAGGGCCTTTACGAGCAGTTCTTC

v_call: TRBV6-1
d_call: -
j_call: TRBJ2-7
clone_size: -
cdr3_aa: CASSPRGPGYEQYF
cdr3_nt: TGTGCCAGCAGCCCCAGGGGTCCGGGCTACGAGCAGTACTTC

v_call: TRBV6-1
d_call: TRBD1
j_call: TRBJ2-3
clone_size: -
cdr3_aa: CASSPYRGLGTDTQYF
cdr3_nt: TGTGCCAGCAGCCCATACAGGGGTTTGGGCACAGATACGCAGTATTTT

v_call: TRBV12-3/TRBV12-4
d_call: -
j_call: TRBJ2-7
clone_size: -
cdr3_aa: CASSPHTYEQYF
cdr3_nt: TGTGCCAGCAGTCCCCACACCTACGAGCAGTACTTC

v_call: TRBV7-6
d_call: -
j_call: TRBJ2-7
clone_size: few
cdr3_aa: CASSLGNEQYF
cdr3_nt: TGTGCCAGCAGCTTAGGCAACGAGCAGTACTTC

v_call: TRBV6-1
d_call: TRBD2
j_call: TRBJ2-1
clone_size: -
cdr3_aa: CASSETSGTQFF
cdr3_nt: TGTGCCAGCAGTGAGACTAGCGGGACGCAGTTCTTC

v_call: TRBV7-2
d_call: TRBD2
j_call: TRBJ2-1
clone_size: -
cdr3_aa: CASSLTAGEWDEQFF
cdr3_nt: TGTGCCAGCAGCTTAACAGCGGGAGAGTGGGATGAGCAGTTCTTC

v_call: TRBV6-1
d_call: -
j_call: TRBJ2-2
clone_size: -
cdr3_aa: CASRTGREPGELFF
cdr3_nt: TGTGCCAGCAGAACCGGGAGAGAGCCCGGGGAGCTGTTTTTT

v_call: TRBV25-1
d_call: -
j_call: TRBJ2-3
clone_size: -
cdr3_aa: CASGAAGGGAKETQYF
cdr3_nt: TGTGCCAGCGGGGCGGCAGGGGGAGGGGCCAAAGAGACGCAGTATTTC

v_call: TRBV6-1
d_call: -
j_call: TRBJ2-7
clone_size: -
cdr3_aa: CASSELSGQFSYEQYF
cdr3_nt: TGTGCCAGCAGTGAATTGAGCGGGCAGTTCTCCTACGAGCAGTACTTC

v_call: TRBV25-1
d_call: -
j_call: TRBJ2-3
clone_size: once
cdr3_aa: CASSVAGLGPKDMQYF
cdr3_nt: TGTGCCAGCAGTGTGGCAGGGCTGGGACCCAAAGATATGCAGTATTTC

v_call: TRBV12-3/TRBV12-4
d_call: TRBD1
j_call: TRBJ1-2
clone_size: -
cdr3_aa: CASSSATGIYGYTF
cdr3_nt: TGTGCCAGCAGCAGTGCGACAGGGATCTATGGCTACACCTTC

v_call: TRBV6-8
d_call: -
j_call: TRBJ2-5
clone_size: -
cdr3_aa: CASEKGNETQYF
cdr3_nt: TGTGCCAGCGAGAAAGGGAACGAGACCCAGTACTTC

v_call: TRBV7-2
d_call: TRBD1
j_call: TRBJ2-3
clone_size: few
cdr3_aa: CASSLRGRGSDTQYF
cdr3_nt: TGTGCCAGCAGTCTCAGGGGGCGCGGGTCAGATACGCAGTATTTT

v_call: TRBV6-1
d_call: -
j_call: TRBJ2-4
clone_size: -
cdr3_aa: CASRGLAAQNTQYF
cdr3_nt: TGTGCCAGCAGGGGTCTGGCCGCCCAAAATACTCAGTACTTC

v_call: TRBV6-1
d_call: TRBD1
j_call: TRBJ2-1
clone_size: -
cdr3_aa: CASSADRGLPTTSSYNEQVF
cdr3_nt: TGTGCCAGCAGTGCCGACAGGGGACTTCCTACTACCAGCTCCTACAATGAGCAGGTCTTC

v_call: TRBV6-4
d_call: -
j_call: TRBJ2-2
clone_size: -
cdr3_aa: CASSGRLINTGELFF
cdr3_nt: TGTGCCAGCAGTGGCCGACTGATTAACACCGGGGAGCTGTTTTTT

v_call: TRBV6-1
d_call: -
j_call: TRBJ2-3
clone_size: -
cdr3_aa: CAGLPVLNTGTQYF
cdr3_nt: TGTGCCGGCCTCCCGGTTCTGAACACAGGGACGCAGTATTTT

v_call: TRBV6-1
d_call: TRBD2
j_call: TRBJ2-2
clone_size: -
cdr3_aa: CASRGTRGTGELFF
cdr3_nt: TGTGCCAGCAGGGGGACTAGGGGCACCGGGGAGCTGTTTTTT

v_call: TRBV7-8
d_call: -
j_call: TRBJ2-1
clone_size: -
cdr3_aa: CASSFSGANEQFF
cdr3_nt: TGTGCCAGCAGCTTTTCCGGGGCCAATGAGCAGTTCTTC

v_call: TRBV4-1
d_call: TRBD1
j_call: TRBJ1-1
clone_size: -
cdr3_aa: CASSSPGTGGPGTEAFF
cdr3_nt: TGCGCCAGCAGCTCCCCCGGGACAGGGGGCCCGGGCACTGAAGCTTTCTTT

v_call: TRBV6-5
d_call: TRBD2
j_call: TRBJ2-5
clone_size: few
cdr3_aa: CASSYLGLAGGRETQYF
cdr3_nt: TGTGCCAGCAGTTACCTAGGGCTAGCGGGAGGTCGGGAGACCCAGTACTTC

v_call: TRBV7-6
d_call: -
j_call: TRBJ2-5
clone_size: few
cdr3_aa: CASSLEGGGETQYF
cdr3_nt: TGTGCCAGCAGCTTAGAAGGGGGAGGAGAGACCCAGTACTTC